These 23 T cell receptor beta chains were sequenced from one sample in a study of T cells after posttransplantation cyclophosphamide (dated by TCRdb to the mid-2010s). The method was the immunoSEQ multiplex PCR assay. In TCRdb, the immuneACCESS table is reduced to in-frame sequences with V and J assigned. These tables do not hold every clone; where another copy was compared, an unresolved V gene accounts for under half, and the others remain unexplained. This sample comprises 30,000 or so clones, approximately 90% of them detected only once. In total, the top ten clones hold 15% of the sample. The sequenced material came from PBMCs. These receptors were taken from a woman aged 35 to 49 with a blood cancer, CMV-positive, and with a related stem cell donor.

The V call is TRBV19, the J call TRBJ2-5; 8 bases line up with TRBD2. The CDR3 covers 15 residues. Trimming cost V 5 bases and J 2 bases; bases outside gene matches: 7. From germline, CDR1 is LNHDA and CDR2 SQIVND (reference sequence). The CDR3 loop is CASSLIGTSQETQYF. DNA for the CDR3: TGTGCCAGTAGTTTGATCGGGACTAGTCAAGAGACCCAGTACTTC.

The V and J genes are TRBV19 and TRBJ1-4; TRBD1 matches 7 bases. Per germline, CDR1 LNHDA and CDR2 SQIVND (reference sequence). With 1 base clipped from V and 3 bases from J, the junction kept 2 bases outside the gene matches. This CDR3 region has 15 residues. CDR3 coding DNA: TGTGCCAGTAGTATAGGTGGGACAGCTAATGAAAAACTGTTTTTT. Protein product: CASSIGGTANEKLFF.

The chain uses TRBV5-1 and TRBJ1-1, with TRBD1 identical over 8 bases. Per germline, CDR1 SGHRS and CDR2 YFSETQ. The CDR3 totals 16 residues. V lost 4 bases and J lost 6; bases outside the gene matches: 14. CDR3 amino acids: CASSPGNDRGRSEAFF. CDR3 nucleotide sequence: TGCGCCAGCAGCCCGGGCAATGACAGGGGAAGGTCTGAAGCTTTCTTT.

With respect to this clone: Other DNA sequences within the sample encode an identical CDR3. This chain uses TRBV7-9 with TRBJ1-4; weak D call: TRBD1 (6 bases). CDR3 length: 14 residues. Germline-derived CDR1 and CDR2 are SEHNR and FQNEAQ (reference sequence). Trimming stripped 3 bases from V and 8 bases from J, with 13 bases between. The CDR3: CASSFRTGKEKLFF. The CDR3 coding sequence is TGTGCCAGCAGCTTCAGAACAGGGAAAGAAAAACTGTTTTTT.

The V gene is TRBV28, the J gene TRBJ2-7, with 9 bases that match TRBD2. V trimming: 10 bases; J trimming: 0 bases; junction bases outside the gene matches: 7. This CDR3 is 14 amino acids long. The germline CDR1 and CDR2 sequences are MDHEN and SYDVKM. DNA of the CDR3: TGTGCCACCAAGACTAGCGGAAGCTCCTACGAGCAGTACTTC. Translated: CATKTSGSSYEQYF.

This CDR3 is CASRAAINMNTEAFF. The CDR3 bases are TGTGCCAGCAGGGCCGCCATAAACATGAACACTGAAGCTTTCTTT. The V and J genes are TRBV6-7 and TRBJ1-1; D ambiguous. Being an ORF, TRBV6-7 has a function that is uncertain. V was cut by 6 bases and J by 0 bases, with 14 bases left in between. The CDR3 sequence is 15 residues long.

In this sample, this clone turned up a few times. This chain joins TRBV7-9 and TRBJ1-4; weak D call: TRBD1 (6 bases). The CDR3 sequence is 16 residues long. Germline V CDR1 and CDR2: SEHNR, FQNEAQ (reference sequence). Trimming pared 0 bases from V and 7 bases from J, leaving 15 bases between. The CDR3 sequence: CASSLAEGGMGEKLFF. The CDR3 nucleotides are TGTGCCAGCAGCTTAGCTGAAGGGGGAATGGGTGAAAAACTGTTTTTT. The full variable domain, rest sourced from reference TRBV7-9 and TRBJ1-4, is DTGVSQNPRHKITKRGQNVTFRCDPISEHNRLYWYRQTLGQGPEFLTYFQNEAQLEKSRLLSDRFSAERPKGSFSTLEIQRTEQGDSAMYLCASSLAEGGMGEKLFFGSGTQLSVL.

V usage is TRBV6-5 and J usage is TRBJ1-5; TRBD1 aligns across 9 bases. J gave up 4 bases and V 5 bases, and 6 bases lay outside the gene matches. The CDR3 contains 15 residues. Germline V gives CDR1 MNHEY, CDR2 SVGAGI. The CDR3 spells CASSPVDRGNQPQHF. In DNA, the CDR3 is TGTGCCAGCAGTCCAGTCGACAGGGGGAATCAGCCCCAGCATTTT.

The chain combines TRBV2 with TRBJ2-3; 9 bases agree with TRBD1. CDR3 size: 15 residues. Germline CDR1 reads SNHLY; CDR2 reads FYNNEI. J was trimmed by 1 base and V by 5 bases; bases with no gene match: 4. CDR3 DNA sequence: TGTGCCAGCAGTCCACGGACAGGGGGCACAGATACGCAGTATTTT. Amino acids: CASSPRTGGTDTQYF.

CDR3 sequence reads: CASSLSGTGGKNIQYF. The CDR3 DNA reads as TGTGCCAGCAGTTTATCCGGGACAGGTGGCAAAAACATTCAGTACTTC. V is TRBV27 and J is TRBJ2-4, with TRBD1 matching over 8 bases. The CDR3 is 16 residues long. Germline loops: CDR1 MNHEY, CDR2 SMNVEV (reference sequence). With 0 bases clipped from V and 3 bases from J, the junction kept 4 bases outside the gene matches.

The chain combines TRBV9 with TRBJ2-7; TRBD1 matches at 8 bases. V trimming: 4 bases; J trimming: 4 bases; junction bases outside the gene matches: 7. The CDR3 has 14 residues. CDR1 is SGDLS, CDR2 YYNGEE, per germline. The CDR3 loop reads CASSLADREYEQYF. The CDR3 nucleotides read TGTGCCAGCAGCTTGGCGGACAGGGAGTACGAGCAGTACTTC.

The chain uses TRBV19 and TRBJ1-6, with D possibly being TRBD1 (6 bases). This CDR3 contains 15 residues. Germline-derived CDR1 and CDR2 are LNHDA and SQIVND (reference sequence). V was pared by 0 bases and J by 7 bases, with 10 bases between. The CDR3 reads CASSIEGGYNSPLHF. In nucleotides, the CDR3 is TGTGCCAGTAGTATAGAAGGGGGATACAATTCACCCCTCCACTTT.

This sequence joins TRBV4-2 and TRBJ1-2; a weak D match, TRBD1 (5 bases). Trimming cost V 2 bases and J 4 bases, with 14 bases left between them. The CDR3 runs 15 residues. Per the germline V gene, CDR1 is LGHNA and CDR2 is YNFKEQ. The CDR3 DNA follows: TGTGCCAGCAGCCAACGGGGGGAGGGAAGCTATGGCTACACCTTC. Residues: CASSQRGEGSYGYTF.

The DNA for the CDR3 is TGCGCCAGCAGCCCAGCGGACAGGGGGCTTGAGACCCAGTACTTC. Translation gives CASSPADRGLETQYF. The J gene is TRBJ2-5, the V gene TRBV4-1; 11 bases line up with TRBD1. Germline trimming cut 4 bases from V and 5 bases from J; bases unmatched to any gene: 6. The CDR3 consists of 15 residues. Germline assignment: CDR1 MGHRA and CDR2 YSYEKL.

This chain links TRBV7-2 with TRBJ1-5, with D maybe TRBD1 (6 bases). V was pared by 8 bases and J by 3 bases, with 8 bases between. Per the germline V gene, CDR1 is SGHTA and CDR2 is FQGNSA. The CDR3 has 12 residues. This chain's CDR3 is CASGQYNQPQHF. The CDR3, as DNA: TGTGCCAGCGGACAGTACAATCAGCCCCAGCATTTT.

V is TRBV12-5 and J is TRBJ2-4; 9 bases align to TRBD1. The germline V gene encodes CDR1 LGHNT and CDR2 FRNRAP. With V trimmed by 5 bases and J by 0 bases, 14 bases remained unmatched. The CDR3 spans 19 residues. The CDR3 DNA is TGTGCTAGTGGTGGGGGGACAGGGCGAGTGGGGTTAGCCAAAAACATTCAGTACTTC. It codes for CASGGGTGRVGLAKNIQYF.

This chain joins TRBV7-9 and TRBJ2-5; D is uncertain. V lost 2 bases and J 4 bases, leaving 5 bases between the germline ends. The V gene's germline CDR1 is SEHNR and CDR2 FQNEAQ (reference sequence). CDR3 length: 12 residues. The CDR3 loop is CASSLIRETQYF. CDR3 nucleotide sequence: TGTGCCAGCAGCTTAATTAGAGAGACCCAGTACTTC.

The chain couples TRBV7-6 to TRBJ2-2, with D perhaps matching TRBD1 (6 bases). V lost 4 bases and J lost 0, with 21 bases in between. Per the germline V gene, CDR1 is SGHVS and CDR2 is FNYEAQ. This CDR3 comprises 19 residues. This CDR3 is CASSSPRGEVLSNTGELFF. The DNA for the CDR3 is TGTGCCAGCAGCTCCCCCAGGGGAGAGGTCCTATCGAACACCGGGGAGCTGTTTTTT.

The sample holds one count of this clone. The chain couples TRBV13 to TRBJ2-7, with TRBD2 matching over 7 bases. Germline-derived CDR1 and CDR2 are PRHDT and FYEKMQ (reference sequence). This CDR3 comprises 16 residues. Germline trimming cut 2 bases from V and 2 bases from J; bases unmatched to any gene: 9. CDR3 nucleotides: TGTGCCAGCAGCTTATTGGTCAGCGGGGTTCCCTACGAGCAGTACTTC. Translated: CASSLLVSGVPYEQYF.

This chain joins TRBV5-6 and TRBJ2-2, with 8 bases aligning to TRBD1. V gave up 3 bases and J gave up 1 base; unmatched junction bases: 5. Germline loops: CDR1 SGHDT, CDR2 YYEEEE. The CDR3 runs 16 residues. CDR3 bases: TGTGCCAGCAGCTACGACGGGACAGGGAACACCGGGGAGCTGTTTTTT. It yields the protein CASSYDGTGNTGELFF.

The CDR3 DNA reads TGTGCCAGTAGTATACGGGGAGAGACCCAGTACTTC. It is translated as CASSIRGETQYF. This sequence joins TRBV19 and TRBJ2-5; TRBD2 might be the D (5 bases). Germline CDR1 reads LNHDA; CDR2 reads SQIVND (reference sequence). V dropped 2 bases and J dropped 4 bases, with 5 bases sitting between them. The CDR3 spans 12 residues.

This sequence joins TRBV4-2 and TRBJ1-1; TRBD1 agrees at 8 bases. The CDR3 sequence is 16 residues long. V was clipped by 0 bases and J by 7 bases; unmatched bases: 10. Germline V lookup: CDR1 LGHNA, CDR2 YNFKEQ. The CDR3 protein is CASSQDVAGGAYEAFF. The CDR3, as DNA: TGTGCCAGCAGCCAAGATGTCGCAGGGGGCGCGTATGAAGCTTTCTTT.

This rearrangement joins TRBV5-4 to TRBJ2-1, with D possibly matching TRBD1 (6 bases). CDR1 SGHNT and CDR2 YYREEE come from the germline V gene (reference sequence). The V end lost 2 bases, the J end lost 6 bases, and 12 bases lay between the germline ends. The CDR3 runs to 14 residues. The CDR3 protein is CASSFGGARNEQFF. The CDR3 bases are TGTGCCAGCAGCTTTGGGGGCGCTCGCAATGAGCAGTTCTTC.